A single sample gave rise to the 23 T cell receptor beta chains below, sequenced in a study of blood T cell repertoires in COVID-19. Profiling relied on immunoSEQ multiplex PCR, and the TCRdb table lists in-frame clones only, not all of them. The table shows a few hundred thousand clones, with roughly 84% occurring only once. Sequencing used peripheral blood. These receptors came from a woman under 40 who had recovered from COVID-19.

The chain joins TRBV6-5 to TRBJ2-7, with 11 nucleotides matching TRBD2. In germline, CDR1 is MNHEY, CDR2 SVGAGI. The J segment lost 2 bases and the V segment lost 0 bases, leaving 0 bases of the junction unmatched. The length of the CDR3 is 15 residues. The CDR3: CASSYSSGRAYEQYF. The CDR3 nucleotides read TGTGCCAGCAGTTACTCTAGCGGGAGGGCCTACGAGCAGTACTTC.

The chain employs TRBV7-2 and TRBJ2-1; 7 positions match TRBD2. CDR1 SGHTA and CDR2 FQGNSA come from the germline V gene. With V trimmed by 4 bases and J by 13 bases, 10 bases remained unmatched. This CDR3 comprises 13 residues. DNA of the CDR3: TGTGCCAGCAGCTCTGGTAAGGGGAGGGCCCAGTTCTTC. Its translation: CASSSGKGRAQFF.

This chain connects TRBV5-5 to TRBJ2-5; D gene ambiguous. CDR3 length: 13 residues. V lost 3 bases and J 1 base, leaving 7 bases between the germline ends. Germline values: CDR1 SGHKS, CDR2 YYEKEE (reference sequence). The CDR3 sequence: CASSSLGQETQYF. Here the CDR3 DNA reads TGTGCCAGCAGCTCCCTCGGCCAAGAGACCCAGTACTTC.

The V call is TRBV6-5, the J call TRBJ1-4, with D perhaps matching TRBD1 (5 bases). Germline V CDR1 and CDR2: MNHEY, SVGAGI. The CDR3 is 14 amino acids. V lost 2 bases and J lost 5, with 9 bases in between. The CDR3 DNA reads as TGTGCCAGCAGTTACGGCAGGGTAAATGAAAAACTGTTTTTT. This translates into CASSYGRVNEKLFF.

In DNA, the CDR3 is TGTGCCAGCAGCCATTCCTACGAGCAGTACTTC. The encoded protein is CASSHSYEQYF. The J gene is TRBJ2-7, the V gene TRBV5-4; D call uncertain. This CDR3 has 11 residues. Germline assignment: CDR1 SGHNT and CDR2 YYREEE (reference sequence). Trimming stripped 4 bases from V and 1 base from J, with 3 bases between. The full variable domain, in which reference TRBV5-4 and TRBJ2-7 provide the parts outside the CDR3, is ETGVTQSPTHLIKTRGQQVTLRCSSQSGHNTVSWYQQALGQGPQFIFQYYREEENGRGNFPPRFSGLQFPNYSSELNVNALELDDSALYLCASSHSYEQYFGPGTRLTVT.

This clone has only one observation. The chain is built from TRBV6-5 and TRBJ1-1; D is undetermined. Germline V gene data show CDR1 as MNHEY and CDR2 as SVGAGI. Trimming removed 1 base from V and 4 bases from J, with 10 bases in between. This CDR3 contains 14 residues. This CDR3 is CASSYWTRSTEAFF. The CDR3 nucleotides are TGTGCCAGCAGTTACTGGACTCGGAGCACTGAAGCTTTCTTT.

CDR3 bases: TGTGCCTGGAGTGTAAATGGGGGCGTCGTCGGCTACACCTTC. This encodes CAWSVNGGVVGYTF. This chain connects TRBV30 to TRBJ1-2; perhaps TRBD1 as D (6 bases). The CDR3 runs 14 residues. The V gene lost 0 bases and the J gene lost 8 bases, with 16 bases spanning the gap. CDR1 and CDR2 (germline): GTSNPN, SVGIG (reference sequence).

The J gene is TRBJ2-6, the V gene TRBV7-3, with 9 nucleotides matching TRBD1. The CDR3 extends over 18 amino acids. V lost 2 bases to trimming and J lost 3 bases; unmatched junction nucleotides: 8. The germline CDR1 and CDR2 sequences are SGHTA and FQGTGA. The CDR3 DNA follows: TGTGCCAGCAGCTTATATGTACAGGGGGCCCGTGGGGCCAACGTCCTGACTTTC. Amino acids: CASSLYVQGARGANVLTF. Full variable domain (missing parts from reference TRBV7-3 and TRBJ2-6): GAGVSQTPSNKVTEKGKYVELRCDPISGHTALYWYRQSLGQGPEFLIYFQGTGAADDSGLPNDRFFAVRPEGSVSTLKIQRTERGDSAVYLCASSLYVQGARGANVLTFGAGSRLTVL.

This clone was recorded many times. CDR3 DNA: TGTGCCAGTATCGGGGGTCCGGGCAATCAGCCCCAGCATTTT. It is translated as CASIGGPGNQPQHF. The chain has TRBV19 and TRBJ1-5, with D possibly TRBD1 on 5 matching bases. Trimming pared 7 bases from V and 2 bases from J, leaving 12 bases between. CDR1 is LNHDA, CDR2 SQIVND, per germline (reference sequence). This CDR3 contains 14 residues.

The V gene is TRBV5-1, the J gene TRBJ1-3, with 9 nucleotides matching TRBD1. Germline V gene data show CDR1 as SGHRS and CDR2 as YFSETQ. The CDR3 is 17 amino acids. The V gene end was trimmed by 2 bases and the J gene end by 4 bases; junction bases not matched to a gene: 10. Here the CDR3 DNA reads TGCGCCAGCAGCTTACTACCCGGGACAGGGATGGGAAACACCATATATTTT. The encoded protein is CASSLLPGTGMGNTIYF.

As DNA, the CDR3 is TGTGCCAGCATGTTGTTCCTAGCGGACTACAATGAGCAGTTCTTC. Protein sequence: CASMLFLADYNEQFF. The chain is built from TRBV6-5 and TRBJ2-1, with 7 bases matching TRBD2. CDR3 length: 15 residues. Germline loops: CDR1 MNHEY, CDR2 SVGAGI. V lost 7 bases to trimming and J lost 3 bases; unmatched junction nucleotides: 9.

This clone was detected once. The CDR3 region is CASRSGTSEGDEQFF. The CDR3 bases are TGCGCCAGCAGATCCGGGACTAGCGAGGGTGATGAGCAGTTCTTC. The chain has TRBV5-1 and TRBJ2-1; 10 nucleotides align to TRBD2. The CDR3 extends over 15 amino acids. CDR1 is SGHRS, CDR2 YFSETQ, per germline. Germline trimming cut 5 bases from V and 8 bases from J; bases unmatched to any gene: 10.

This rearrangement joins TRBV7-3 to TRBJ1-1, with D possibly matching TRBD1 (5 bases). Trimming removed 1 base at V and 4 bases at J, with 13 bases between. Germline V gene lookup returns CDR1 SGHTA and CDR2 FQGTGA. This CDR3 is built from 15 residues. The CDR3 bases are TGTGCCAGCAGCTTAAACATGCGGGGCAGCACTGAAGCTTTCTTT. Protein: CASSLNMRGSTEAFF.

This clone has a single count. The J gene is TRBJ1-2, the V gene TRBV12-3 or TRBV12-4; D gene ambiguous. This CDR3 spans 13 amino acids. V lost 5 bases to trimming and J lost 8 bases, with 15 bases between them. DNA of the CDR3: TGTGCCAGCAGTCGGAAGGTAGCGGAAGGCTACACCTTC. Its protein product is CASSRKVAEGYTF.

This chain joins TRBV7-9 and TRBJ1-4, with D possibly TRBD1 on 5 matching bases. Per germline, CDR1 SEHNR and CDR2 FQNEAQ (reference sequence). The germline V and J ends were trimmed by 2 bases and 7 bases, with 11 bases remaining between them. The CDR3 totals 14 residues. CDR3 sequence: CASSLWAGREKLFF. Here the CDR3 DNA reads TGTGCCAGCAGCTTATGGGCAGGGCGTGAAAAACTGTTTTTT.

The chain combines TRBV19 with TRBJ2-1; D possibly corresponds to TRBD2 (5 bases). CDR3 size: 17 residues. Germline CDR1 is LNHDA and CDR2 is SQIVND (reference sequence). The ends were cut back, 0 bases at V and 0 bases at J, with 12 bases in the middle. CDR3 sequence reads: CASSIETAVSSYNEQFF. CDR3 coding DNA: TGTGCCAGTAGTATAGAAACAGCGGTGAGCTCCTACAATGAGCAGTTCTTC.

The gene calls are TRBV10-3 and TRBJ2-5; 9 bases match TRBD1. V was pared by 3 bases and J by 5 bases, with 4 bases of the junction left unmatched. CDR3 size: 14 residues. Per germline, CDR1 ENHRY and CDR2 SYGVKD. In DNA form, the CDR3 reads TGTGCCATCAGTGACACCGGGACAGGGGAGACCCAGTACTTC. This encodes CAISDTGTGETQYF.

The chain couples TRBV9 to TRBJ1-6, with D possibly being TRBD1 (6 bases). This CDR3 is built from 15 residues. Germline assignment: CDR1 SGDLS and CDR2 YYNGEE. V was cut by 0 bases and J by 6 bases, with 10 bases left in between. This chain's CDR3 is CASSVGGGPNSPLHF. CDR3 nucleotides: TGTGCCAGCAGCGTAGGGGGGGGCCCTAATTCACCCCTCCACTTT. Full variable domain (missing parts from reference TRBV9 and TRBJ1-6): DSGVTQTPKHLITATGQRVTLRCSPRSGDLSVYWYQQSLDQGLQFLIQYYNGEERAKGNILERFSAQQFPDLHSELNLSSLELGDSALYFCASSVGGGPNSPLHFGNGTRLTVT.

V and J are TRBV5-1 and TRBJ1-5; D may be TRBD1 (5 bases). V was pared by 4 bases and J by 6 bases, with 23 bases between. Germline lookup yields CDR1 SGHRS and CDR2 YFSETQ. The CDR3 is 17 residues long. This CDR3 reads CASSRNVVGGTAQPQHF. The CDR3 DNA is TGCGCCAGCAGCCGAAACGTTGTGGGGGGGACGGCTCAGCCCCAGCATTTT. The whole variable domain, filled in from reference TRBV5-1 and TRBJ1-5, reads KAGVTQTPRYLIKTRGQQVTLSCSPISGHRSVSWYQQTPGQGLQFLFEYFSETQRNKGNFPGRFSGRQFSNSRSEMNVSTLELGDSALYLCASSRNVVGGTAQPQHFGDGTRLSIL.

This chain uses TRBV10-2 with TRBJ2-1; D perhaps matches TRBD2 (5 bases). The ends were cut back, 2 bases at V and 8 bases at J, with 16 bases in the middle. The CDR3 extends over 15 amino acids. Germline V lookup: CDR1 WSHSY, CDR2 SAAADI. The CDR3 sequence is CASSEPLLAIDEQFF. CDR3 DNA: TGCGCCAGCAGTGAGCCCTTGCTAGCCATCGATGAGCAGTTCTTC.

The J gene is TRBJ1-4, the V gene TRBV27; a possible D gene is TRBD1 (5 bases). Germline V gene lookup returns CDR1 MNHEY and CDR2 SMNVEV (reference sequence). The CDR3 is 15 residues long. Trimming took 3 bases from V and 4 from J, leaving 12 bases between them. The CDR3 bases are TGTGCCAGCAGTTTTCGGACACCAATTAATGAAAAACTGTTTTTT. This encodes CASSFRTPINEKLFF.

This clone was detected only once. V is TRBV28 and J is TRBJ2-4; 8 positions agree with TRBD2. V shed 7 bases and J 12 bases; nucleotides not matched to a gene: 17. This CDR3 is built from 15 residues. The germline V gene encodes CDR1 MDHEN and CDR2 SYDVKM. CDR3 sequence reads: CASNPTGTLGGGQYF. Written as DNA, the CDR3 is TGTGCCAGCAATCCAACCGGGACTCTCGGGGGGGGTCAGTACTTC.

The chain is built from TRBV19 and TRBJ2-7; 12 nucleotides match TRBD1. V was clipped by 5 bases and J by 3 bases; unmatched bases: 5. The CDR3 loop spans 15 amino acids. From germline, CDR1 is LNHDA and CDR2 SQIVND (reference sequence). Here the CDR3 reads CASSPGTGGYYEQYF. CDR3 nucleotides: TGTGCCAGTAGTCCTGGGACAGGGGGCTACTACGAGCAGTACTTC.